Listed here is a single T cell receptor (beta chain). What it recognizes is unknown. These data are taken from a study of T cell responses to AZD1222 COVID-19 vaccine. Clones were sequenced by immunoSEQ multiplex PCR, and TCRdb holds only the in-frame ones, with some missing. The data show roughly 99,000 clones, around 87% seen once. Trimming stripped 1 base from V and 5 bases from J, with 12 bases between. Germline V gene data show CDR1 as MDHEN and CDR2 as SYDVKM. The CDR3 covers 15 residues. Points from the study as a whole: Researchers took repertoire samples only after the peak T cell response had come.

The sequences come from peripheral blood, collected on day 0 of AZD1222 vaccination. This receptor was taken from an adult in good health. The chain carries TRBV28 and TRBJ1-5, with a tentative D call TRBD1 (5 bases). The CDR3, as DNA: TGTGCCAGCAGTTTATTGCAGGGCGCCCATCAGCCCCAGCATTTT. Its protein product is CASSLLQGAHQPQHF.